This T cell receptor beta chain was observed in a study of cytomegalovirus exposure and HLA in healthy donors. Note on this clone: What it recognizes is unknown.

The PCR made use of 60 Vbeta and 13 Jbeta primers. This table comes from immunoSEQ multiplex PCR, and its TCRdb copy is limited to in-frame clones, with some not included. There are some 150,000 clones in the sample; approximately 71% occur only once, and around 3.2% lies in the top ten. From germline, CDR1 is LNHDA and CDR2 SQIVND (reference sequence). The ends were cut back, 7 bases at V and 1 base at J, with 5 bases in the middle. The CDR3 length is 12 residues. Notes on the study in general: In a later analysis, HLA-C alleles had the fewest associated TCRs, DRB1 alleles the most. Most CMV-associated TCR beta chains were later found to appear HLA-restricted. Earlier findings revealed that most TCR beta V segments proved productive either about 87% or about 30% of the time. Reportedly, fewer N-insertions than the roughly 700-donor mean appeared in an Asian-associated ancestry cluster in a later analysis.

The gene calls are TRBV19 and TRBJ1-3; D call uncertain. The source of this sequence is a middle-aged man in good health and CMV-seronegative. The sample taken for sequencing was PBMCs. CDR3 sequence: CASINSGNTIYF. The CDR3, as DNA: TGTGCCAGTATAAATTCTGGAAACACCATATATTTT.